Presented here are 30 T cell receptor beta chains from one specimen sequenced in a study of blood T cell repertoires in COVID-19. The repertoire was sequenced with immunoSEQ multiplex PCR; TCRdb's copy has only in-frame clones and lacks some. The sample carries some 300,000 clones, about nine tenths recorded once. Sequencing was carried out using PBMCs or T cells enriched from blood (not recorded which). Source of these receptors: a woman between 45 and 60 years old who had been exposed to COVID-19.

The chain combines TRBV4-1 with TRBJ2-7; TRBD2 aligns across 9 bases. With V trimmed by 3 bases and J by 4 bases, 13 bases remained unmatched. Germline loops: CDR1 MGHRA, CDR2 YSYEKL. The CDR3 covers 17 residues. The CDR3 sequence is CASSQAVSAGGLYEQYF. The CDR3 DNA is TGCGCCAGCAGCCAGGCCGTTAGTGCGGGGGGGCTGTACGAGCAGTACTTC.

In this sample, this clone turned up once. This chain connects TRBV27 to TRBJ2-3; D is possibly TRBD1 (5 bases). CDR3 size: 12 residues. Germline loops: CDR1 MNHEY, CDR2 SMNVEV (reference sequence). Trimming took 6 bases from V and 1 from J, leaving 5 bases between them. DNA of the CDR3: TGTGCCAGCAGCAGGGGCACAGATACGCAGTATTTT. Translation: CASSRGTDTQYF.

A single count supports this clone. The chain employs TRBV20-1 and TRBJ2-5; D possibly corresponds to TRBD2 (6 bases). V was clipped by 3 bases and J by 0 bases, with 14 bases between them. Germline assignment: CDR1 DFQATT and CDR2 SNEGSKA (reference sequence). The CDR3 length is 15 residues. CDR3 DNA sequence: TGCAGTGCTAGTTCGGGCGGGGCTTACCAAGAGACCCAGTACTTC. It yields the protein CSASSGGAYQETQYF.

V and J are TRBV7-8 and TRBJ1-1, with D possibly matching TRBD1 (6 bases). The V and J ends lost 5 bases and 2 bases respectively, with 27 bases between them. Looked up from germline, CDR1 is SGHVS and CDR2 is FQNEAQ. CDR3 length: 19 residues. CDR3 loop: CASSPWGGPGAQINTEAFF. The CDR3 region has the DNA TGTGCCAGCAGCCCCTGGGGGGGGCCAGGGGCCCAGATAAACACTGAAGCTTTCTTT.

The chain joins TRBV4-1 to TRBJ2-6, with D perhaps TRBD2 (6 bases). V shed 4 bases and J shed 11 bases, with 12 bases lying between them. The CDR3 runs to 13 residues. Germline V gene lookup returns CDR1 MGHRA and CDR2 YSYEKL. This CDR3 is CASSRGGNHVLTF. DNA for the CDR3: TGCGCCAGCAGCCGTGGGGGGAACCACGTCCTGACTTTC.

V and J are TRBV6-1 and TRBJ1-5, with 9 positions matching TRBD1. From germline, CDR1 is MNHNS and CDR2 SASEGT. The CDR3 is 18 residues long. The V segment lost 2 bases and the J segment 3 bases; nucleotides outside the gene matches: 11. CDR3 loop: CASSERGDRVKYNQPQHF. The DNA for the CDR3 is TGTGCCAGCAGTGAAAGGGGGGACAGGGTAAAGTACAATCAGCCCCAGCATTTT.

This chain links TRBV27 with TRBJ2-3; the match to TRBD2 covers 12 bases. Per the germline V gene, CDR1 is MNHEY and CDR2 is SMNVEV (reference sequence). The CDR3 runs 17 residues. V was pared by 5 bases and J by 6 bases, with 12 bases of the junction left unmatched. The CDR3 reads CASSPLGTSGGSDTQYF. The CDR3 DNA sequence: TGTGCCAGCAGTCCCCTGGGAACTAGCGGGGGGTCTGATACGCAGTATTTT.

The V gene is TRBV10-3, the J gene TRBJ1-4; tentatively, D is TRBD1 (6 bases). The ends were cut back, 7 bases at V and 5 bases at J, with 11 bases in the middle. Germline V gene sequence: CDR1 ENHRY, CDR2 SYGVKD. The CDR3 runs 13 residues. The CDR3 region is CAIKGGPNEKLFF. The CDR3 nucleotides are TGTGCCATCAAGGGGGGGCCAAATGAAAAACTGTTTTTT.

The V gene is TRBV18, the J gene TRBJ1-1; D is unclear. V lost 3 bases and J 1 base, leaving 12 bases between the germline ends. The CDR3 loop spans 15 amino acids. Germline-derived CDR1 and CDR2 are KGHSH and LQKENI. The CDR3 reads CASSPPSRPNTEAFF. The CDR3 DNA is TGTGCCAGCTCACCGCCTAGCAGGCCGAACACTGAAGCTTTCTTT.

The chain links TRBV6-5 to TRBJ2-5, with TRBD2 matching over 9 bases. The CDR3 consists of 15 residues. With 4 bases clipped from V and 5 bases from J, the junction kept 8 bases outside the gene matches. Germline V CDR1 and CDR2: MNHEY, SVGAGI. The CDR3 DNA reads as TGTGCCAGCAGTTCCCCGCGGGGGGGCCGCGAGACCCAGTACTTC. Its translation is CASSSPRGGRETQYF.

The CDR3 region has the DNA TGTGCCAGCAGCCCAAGGGGGGGTAGCACAGATACGCAGTATTTT. This codes for CASSPRGGSTDTQYF. The genes are TRBV5-4 and TRBJ2-3; D is possibly TRBD2 (7 bases). Between the trimmed V and J ends, which lost 4 bases and 0 bases, there was a span of 12 bases. This CDR3 contains 15 residues. Germline V gene lookup returns CDR1 SGHNT and CDR2 YYREEE (reference sequence).

This chain links TRBV7-2 with TRBJ1-1; 7 positions match TRBD1. CDR3 length: 14 residues. Germline V lookup: CDR1 SGHTA, CDR2 FQGNSA. With V trimmed by 5 bases and J by 7 bases, 10 bases remained unmatched. In DNA, the CDR3 is TGTGCCAGCAGCCCACGACAGGGTTATGGTGAAGCTTTCTTT. It is translated as CASSPRQGYGEAFF.

The V call is TRBV10-3, the J call TRBJ2-7, with 9 positions matching TRBD1. CDR1 and CDR2 (germline): ENHRY, SYGVKD. V gave up 6 bases and J gave up 3 bases; unmatched junction bases: 9. This CDR3 is 15 amino acids long. This CDR3 is CAISAGGQGYYEQYF. CDR3 in DNA: TGTGCCATCAGCGCTGGGGGACAGGGCTACTACGAGCAGTACTTC.

The V gene is TRBV12-3 or TRBV12-4, the J gene TRBJ1-2, with D maybe TRBD1 (5 bases). The CDR3 extends over 12 amino acids. Deletions cut 5 bases from V and 5 bases from J, with 9 bases between. CDR3 sequence (DNA): TGTGCCAGCAGTGACAGTTGGTATGGCTACACCTTC. The encoded protein is CASSDSWYGYTF.

The chain has TRBV28 and TRBJ1-5; D is possibly TRBD1 (5 bases). The germline gives CDR1 MDHEN, CDR2 SYDVKM. Deletions cut 5 bases from V and 12 bases from J, with 11 bases between. CDR3 length: 11 residues. The CDR3 DNA is TGTGCCAGCAGTGGGCCCGGGGGCCAGCATTTT. Translating it yields CASSGPGGQHF.

The V call is TRBV3-1 (or the pseudogene TRBV3-2), the J call TRBJ1-5, with D unresolved. The V end was cut by 0 bases, the J end by 4 bases, with 10 bases between. The germline CDR1 and CDR2 sequences are LGHDT and YNNKEL (reference sequence). CDR3 length equals 15 residues. The CDR3 region is CASSQEAAANQPQHF. The CDR3 DNA reads TGTGCCAGCAGCCAAGAAGCGGCAGCTAATCAGCCCCAGCATTTT.

This rearrangement joins TRBV18 to TRBJ2-7; D gene unclear. The CDR3 is 14 amino acids. The ends were cut back, 1 base at V and 6 bases at J, with 13 bases in the middle. The germline gives CDR1 KGHSH, CDR2 LQKENI. The CDR3, as DNA: TGTGCCAGCTCACCACAGGCGGTGCACGTCGAGCAGTACTTC. It yields the protein CASSPQAVHVEQYF. Looking up the rest from reference TRBV18 and TRBJ2-7 gives the full variable domain: NAGVMQNPRHLVRRRGQEARLRCSPMKGHSHVYWYRQLPEEGLKFMVYLQKENIIDESGMPKERFSAEFPKEGPSILRIQQVVRGDSAAYFCASSPQAVHVEQYFGPGTRLTVT.

The rearrangement links TRBV30 to TRBJ1-2; 9 bases map to TRBD1. Germline V CDR1 and CDR2: GTSNPN, SVGIG (reference sequence). V lost 5 bases and J lost 4; bases outside the gene matches: 5. The CDR3 sequence is 13 residues long. CDR3 amino acids: CAWGQGIGYGYTF. CDR3 DNA sequence: TGTGCCTGGGGACAGGGGATCGGCTATGGCTACACCTTC. The full variable domain, with the rest looked up from reference TRBV30 and TRBJ1-2, is SQTIHQWPATLVQPVGSPLSLECTVEGTSNPNLYWYRQAAGRGLQLLFYSVGIGQISSEVPQNLSASRPQDRQFILSSKKLLLSDSGFYLCAWGQGIGYGYTFGSGTRLTVV.

The rearrangement joins TRBV18 to TRBJ1-3, with D perhaps matching TRBD1 (6 bases). The V and J ends lost 8 bases and 3 bases respectively, with 14 bases between them. The CDR3 runs 14 residues. Looked up from germline, CDR1 is KGHSH and CDR2 is LQKENI. CDR3 in amino acids: CASATGFGGNTIYF. The CDR3, as DNA: TGTGCCAGCGCAACAGGGTTCGGTGGAAACACCATATATTTT.

This CDR3 is CASSGRGGTYQETQYF. CDR3 sequence (DNA): TGTGCCAGCAGCGGGCGGGGGGGAACGTACCAAGAGACCCAGTACTTC. The J gene is TRBJ2-5, the V gene TRBV28; TRBD2 matches at 9 bases. CDR3 length: 16 residues. The junction had 8 bases not matched to a gene; V was cut back by 6 bases and J by 0 bases. CDR1 MDHEN and CDR2 SYDVKM come from the germline V gene.

The genes are TRBV5-3 and TRBJ1-2; 9 bases match TRBD1. TRBV5-3 is an ORF; its function is uncertain. This CDR3 region has 17 residues. V lost 3 bases, J lost 4 bases, and 13 bases stayed unmatched. The CDR3 is CARSYGTGIPKSYGYTF. DNA of the CDR3: TGTGCCAGAAGCTATGGGACAGGGATCCCCAAAAGCTATGGCTACACCTTC.

The chain links TRBV7-2 to TRBJ2-7, with 10 bases lining up with TRBD1. The junction had 4 bases not matched to a gene; V was cut back by 3 bases and J by 2 bases. In germline, CDR1 is SGHTA, CDR2 FQGNSA. This CDR3 has 15 amino acids. Here the CDR3 reads CASSLDRGFTYEQYF. In DNA, the CDR3 is TGTGCCAGCAGCTTGGACAGGGGGTTTACCTACGAGCAGTACTTC. Filled out from reference TRBV7-2 and TRBJ2-7, the complete variable domain reads GAGVSQSPSNKVTEKGKDVELRCDPISGHTALYWYRQSLGQGLEFLIYFQGNSAPDKSGLPSDRFSAERTGGSVSTLTIQRTQQEDSAVYLCASSLDRGFTYEQYFGPGTRLTVT.

There are a few counts of this clone. V usage is TRBV2 and J usage is TRBJ2-7, with a possible D match to TRBD2 (7 bases). V was cut by 0 bases and J by 7 bases, with 19 bases left in between. Germline CDR1 and CDR2: SNHLY and FYNNEI. The CDR3 length is 16 residues. The CDR3 reads CASSEAATMGGAEQYF. In nucleotides, the CDR3 is TGTGCCAGCAGTGAAGCCGCGACAATGGGGGGGGCGGAGCAGTACTTC.

In its sample, this clone was seen once. The chain has TRBV11-3 and TRBJ2-3; weak D call: TRBD1 (6 bases). Germline loops: CDR1 SGHNT, CDR2 YENEEA. Deletions cut 3 bases from V and 1 base from J, with 11 bases between. There are 15 residues in the CDR3. CDR3 DNA: TGTGCCAGCAGCTTTCGAGGGGGAGGCACAGATACGCAGTATTTT. Translating it yields CASSFRGGGTDTQYF.

This clone was observed a handful of times. This chain connects TRBV18 to TRBJ1-4, with a weak D call TRBD1 (6 bases). Germline lookup yields CDR1 KGHSH and CDR2 LQKENI. Trimming took off 1 base at V and 7 bases at J, with 16 bases between the two ends. The CDR3 extends over 16 amino acids. The CDR3 region has the DNA TGTGCCAGCTCACCACAGAAACCCCAAGGGGGTGAAAAACTGTTTTTT. Residues: CASSPQKPQGGEKLFF.

The rearrangement links TRBV24-1 to TRBJ2-3; TRBD1 matches at 8 bases. Trimming cost V 7 bases and J 4 bases; bases outside gene matches: 3. Germline loops: CDR1 KGHDR, CDR2 SFDVKD. CDR3 length: 13 amino acids. CDR3 loop: CATRSGGSDTQYF. CDR3 coding DNA: TGTGCCACCAGATCAGGGGGCTCAGATACGCAGTATTTT.

This CDR3 reads CASARGTNYGYTF. CDR3 DNA sequence: TGTGCCAGCGCTAGGGGGACTAACTATGGCTACACCTTC. This chain uses TRBV5-6 with TRBJ1-2; TRBD1 is a possible D gene (6 bases). The germline gives CDR1 SGHDT, CDR2 YYEEEE. This CDR3 spans 13 amino acids. Trimming pared 7 bases from V and 0 bases from J, leaving 10 bases between.

This chain links TRBV3-1 (or the pseudogene TRBV3-2) with TRBJ2-1; D gene unclear. Deletions cut 0 bases from V and 2 bases from J, with 5 bases between. CDR3 length: 14 residues. Germline lookup yields CDR1 LGHDT and CDR2 YNNKEL (reference sequence). CDR3: CASSQDFAYNEQFF. In DNA, the CDR3 is TGTGCCAGCAGCCAAGATTTCGCCTACAATGAGCAGTTCTTC.

V and J are TRBV7-6 and TRBJ2-3; no reliable D call. Germline CDR1 and CDR2: SGHVS and FNYEAQ. This CDR3 region has 15 residues. The V end lost 6 bases, the J end lost 1 base, and 14 bases lay between the germline ends. CDR3 DNA: TGTGCCAGCAGTCCCCGTACAGCTCGCACAGATACGCAGTATTTT. The encoded protein is CASSPRTARTDTQYF.

This clone was picked up one time. The J gene is TRBJ1-4, the V gene TRBV28; a possible D gene is TRBD1 (6 bases). The V gene's germline CDR1 is MDHEN and CDR2 SYDVKM. This CDR3 has 15 amino acids. V lost 7 bases to trimming and J lost 5 bases, with 17 bases between them. CDR3 in DNA: TGTGCCAGCATTCCCTGGGGGCAGGGCAATGAAAAACTGTTTTTT. Its translation is CASIPWGQGNEKLFF.